Below, 24 T cell receptor beta chains from the same sample are listed, as sequenced in a study of shared clonotypes between healthy human individuals. Assay used: immunoSEQ multiplex PCR; TCRdb lists only in-frame clones, some missing. This sample has approximately 1.5 million clones, with 98% found just once. Sample: naive CD4+ T cells sorted from blood. The subset here: CD45RA+ positively selected. Source of these receptors: a man aged 30-40 years in good health.

V is TRBV6-6 and J is TRBJ2-1; tentatively, D is TRBD1 or TRBD2 (6 bases each). Looked up from germline, CDR1 is MNHNY and CDR2 is SVGAGI (reference sequence). The CDR3 contains 14 residues. Trimming removed 10 bases from V and 7 bases from J, with 20 bases in between. As DNA, the CDR3 is TGTGCCACGAGTATCGGGGGCGTTCGGAATGAGCAGTTCTTC. This gives the protein CATSIGGVRNEQFF.

The chain links TRBV11-2 to TRBJ2-2, with 7 nucleotides matching TRBD1. The CDR3 is 15 amino acids. J lost 6 bases, V lost 6 bases, and 10 bases had no gene match. Germline V gene sequence: CDR1 SGHAT, CDR2 FQNNGV. CDR3 protein: CASRSTGKTPGELFF. The CDR3 DNA reads as TGTGCCAGCAGATCGACAGGGAAAACTCCCGGGGAGCTGTTTTTT.

The rearrangement joins TRBV7-9 to TRBJ2-2; TRBD1 might be the D (5 bases). The germline V and J ends were trimmed by 4 bases and 6 bases, with 9 bases remaining between them. The CDR3 totals 13 residues. The germline CDR1 and CDR2 sequences are SEHNR and FQNEAQ (reference sequence). The CDR3 loop is CASSSRGSGELFF. Written as DNA, the CDR3 is TGTGCCAGCAGCTCAAGGGGATCCGGGGAGCTGTTTTTT.

V is TRBV7-9 and J is TRBJ2-3; no clear D gene. Germline CDR1 and CDR2: SEHNR and FQNEAQ (reference sequence). The ends were cut back, 4 bases at V and 0 bases at J, with 17 bases in the middle. This CDR3 has 17 amino acids. The CDR3 coding sequence is TGTGCCAGCAGCTCGCTTTCGGGCACCGGTAGCACAGATACGCAGTATTTT. Its protein product is CASSSLSGTGSTDTQYF. Variable domain in full (rest from reference TRBV7-9 and TRBJ2-3): DTGVSQNPRHKITKRGQNVTFRCDPISEHNRLYWYRQTLGQGPEFLTYFQNEAQLEKSRLLSDRFSAERPKGSFSTLEIQRTEQGDSAMYLCASSSLSGTGSTDTQYFGPGTRLTVL.

As for this clone: Other DNA sequences of this sample code for an identical CDR3. The V gene is TRBV5-1, the J gene TRBJ2-7; unclear D gene. This CDR3 region has 15 residues. Germline CDR1 SGHRS, CDR2 YFSETQ. The V and J ends lost 0 bases and 4 bases respectively, with 14 bases between them. The CDR3, as DNA: TGCGCCAGCAGCTTGGGCAACCGAGACACTTACGAGCAGTACTTC. It specifies CASSLGNRDTYEQYF.

The chain carries TRBV11-3 and TRBJ2-7, with TRBD2 matching over 7 bases. The V segment lost 1 base and the J segment 0 bases; nucleotides outside the gene matches: 3. This CDR3 is 15 amino acids long. CDR1 SGHNT and CDR2 YENEEA come from the germline V gene. CDR3 DNA sequence: TGTGCCAGCAGCTTAGGAGGCGGGAGCTCCTACGAGCAGTACTTC. Translated: CASSLGGGSSYEQYF.

This chain links TRBV10-3 with TRBJ2-3; 16 bases are shared with TRBD2. This CDR3 contains 18 residues. Unmatched junction bases numbered 7, after V lost 6 bases and J lost 1 base. Germline CDR1 is ENHRY and CDR2 is SYGVKD. DNA of the CDR3: TGTGCCATCAGACCGGGACTAGCGGGAGGGAAAGGCACAGATACGCAGTATTTT. As protein: CAIRPGLAGGKGTDTQYF.

The genes are TRBV2 and TRBJ2-7; TRBD1 is a possible D gene (7 bases). CDR1 is SNHLY and CDR2 is FYNNEI in the germline V gene. The ends were cut back, 5 bases at V and 1 base at J, with 12 bases in the middle. This CDR3 is built from 14 residues. The CDR3 region is CASSWQGGSYEQYF. CDR3 coding DNA: TGTGCCAGCAGTTGGCAGGGGGGATCCTACGAGCAGTACTTC.

The chain has TRBV10-3 and TRBJ2-6, with no clear D. Germline V CDR1 and CDR2: ENHRY, SYGVKD. The CDR3 sequence is 11 residues long. V was clipped by 5 bases and J by 12 bases, with 8 bases between them. The DNA of the CDR3 is TGTGCCATCAGTCGGGCCCGCGTCCTGACTTTC. Translated: CAISRARVLTF.

J is TRBJ1-5 and V is TRBV4-2, with unresolved D. The CDR3 sequence is 14 residues long. The ends were cut back, 4 bases at V and 0 bases at J, with 7 bases in the middle. CDR1 is LGHNA, CDR2 YNFKEQ, per germline. CDR3 sequence (DNA): TGTGCCAGCAGCCCGAGGATTAGCAATCAGCCCCAGCATTTT. It encodes CASSPRISNQPQHF.

The chain uses TRBV7-9 and TRBJ1-2; TRBD1 aligns across 7 bases. V shed 8 bases and J 8 bases; nucleotides not matched to a gene: 14. Germline V gives CDR1 SEHNR, CDR2 FQNEAQ (reference sequence). CDR3 length equals 14 residues. CDR3 sequence reads: CASQVTGDSTGYTF. CDR3 in DNA: TGTGCCAGCCAAGTTACAGGGGATTCAACCGGCTACACCTTC.

A single count supports this clone. This chain connects TRBV2 to TRBJ1-3; D is ambiguous. CDR1 and CDR2 (germline): SNHLY, FYNNEI. Trimming cost V 4 bases and J 4 bases, with 11 bases left between them. The CDR3 length is 14 residues. Written as DNA, the CDR3 is TGTGCCAGCAGTGGGGTTTTGTCCGGAAACACCATATATTTT. It is translated as CASSGVLSGNTIYF.

The V and J genes are TRBV7-9 and TRBJ1-4, with D possibly being TRBD1 (6 bases). This CDR3 spans 14 amino acids. Trimming removed 5 bases from V and 5 bases from J, with 12 bases in between. Germline V gene sequence: CDR1 SEHNR, CDR2 FQNEAQ (reference sequence). CDR3 sequence reads: CASSPLRGNEKLFF. For the CDR3, the DNA is TGTGCCAGCAGCCCCCTTAGGGGGAATGAAAAACTGTTTTTT.

This clone was observed a single time. CDR3 sequence (DNA): TGCGCCAGCAGCCAAGGTGTCGATCAGCCCCAGCATTTT. Translation gives CASSQGVDQPQHF. The chain joins TRBV4-3 to TRBJ1-5; D is unclear. The V end lost 1 base, the J end lost 5 bases, and 6 bases lay between the germline ends. The CDR3 loop spans 13 amino acids. Germline V gives CDR1 LGHNA, CDR2 YSLEER.

This chain connects TRBV7-6 to TRBJ2-1, with unresolved D. The V end was cut by 5 bases, the J end by 7 bases, with 9 bases between. The CDR3 totals 12 residues. The germline gives CDR1 SGHVS, CDR2 FNYEAQ. The CDR3: CASSLLRNEQFF. The CDR3 nucleotides are TGTGCCAGCAGCCTTCTAAGGAATGAGCAGTTCTTC.

The CDR3 here is CASSQQRRGSDTQYF. DNA of the CDR3: TGCGCCAGCAGTCAACAGCGCAGGGGGTCAGATACGCAGTATTTT. The chain couples TRBV5-1 to TRBJ2-3; 7 bases are shared with TRBD1. The CDR3 covers 15 residues. Germline lookup yields CDR1 SGHRS and CDR2 YFSETQ. V was clipped by 5 bases and J by 4 bases; unmatched bases: 10.

This chain's CDR3 is CSVGGQGAREQYF. Written as DNA, the CDR3 is TGCAGCGTTGGGGGACAGGGGGCGCGAGAGCAGTACTTC. The V and J genes are TRBV29-1 and TRBJ2-7; 12 nucleotides match TRBD1. CDR1 is SQVTM and CDR2 is ANQGSEA in the germline V gene. The CDR3 is 13 amino acids. J was trimmed by 7 bases and V by 4 bases; bases with no gene match: 5.

The chain employs TRBV9 and TRBJ2-3, with 8 bases that match TRBD2. CDR3 length: 14 amino acids. From germline, CDR1 is SGDLS and CDR2 YYNGEE. The ends lost 4 bases at V and 4 bases at J; junction bases unmatched: 5. CDR3 nucleotide sequence: TGTGCCAGCAGCCCCGGACTAGCCCCAGATACGCAGTATTTT. Encoded protein: CASSPGLAPDTQYF.

V is TRBV6-1 and J is TRBJ1-2; no reliable D call. Germline V lookup: CDR1 MNHNS, CDR2 SASEGT. This CDR3 has 14 residues. The ends were cut back, 6 bases at V and 5 bases at J, with 16 bases in the middle. The DNA for the CDR3 is TGTGCCAGCAGCCCATATCATACTCAGTATGGCTACACCTTC. Translating it yields CASSPYHTQYGYTF.

Comment on this clone: Different DNA sequences within this sample yield the same CDR3. The V call is TRBV6-4, the J call TRBJ1-5, with D tentatively TRBD1 (6 bases). Trimming pared 6 bases from V and 2 bases from J, leaving 8 bases between. The CDR3 extends over 13 amino acids. Germline CDR1 MRHNA, CDR2 SNTAGT. The DNA of the CDR3 is TGTGCCAGCAGCCGGACAGGCAATCAGCCCCAGCATTTT. Protein sequence: CASSRTGNQPQHF.

The genes are TRBV11-2 and TRBJ2-3, with 8 bases that match TRBD2. V trimming: 5 bases; J trimming: 6 bases; junction bases outside the gene matches: 13. The CDR3 runs 16 residues. From germline, CDR1 is SGHAT and CDR2 FQNNGV. Here the CDR3 DNA reads TGTGCCAGCAGCCGGACCCGCGGGGGGAAGCTGGATACGCAGTATTTT. Protein: CASSRTRGGKLDTQYF. Full variable domain (remainder filled in from reference TRBV11-2 and TRBJ2-3): EAGVAQSPRYKIIEKRQSVAFWCNPISGHATLYWYQQILGQGPKLLIQFQNNGVVDDSQLPKDRFSAERLKGVDSTLKIQPAKLEDSAVYLCASSRTRGGKLDTQYFGPGTRLTVL.

This clone was seen a few times. Different DNA sequences within this sample yield the same CDR3. V usage is TRBV5-1 and J usage is TRBJ2-3; D unclear. V lost 0 bases and J lost 1, with 3 bases in between. This CDR3 spans 13 amino acids. Germline CDR1 is SGHRS and CDR2 is YFSETQ. The CDR3 DNA reads as TGCGCCAGCAGCTTGGTAGGCACAGATACGCAGTATTTT. It yields the protein CASSLVGTDTQYF.

The count of this clone is one. This rearrangement joins TRBV29-1 to TRBJ1-4, with D perhaps TRBD1 (6 bases). Per germline, CDR1 SQVTM and CDR2 ANQGSEA. V lost 6 bases to trimming and J lost 7 bases, with 9 bases between them. The CDR3 contains 11 residues. DNA of the CDR3: TGCAGCGTGGGGACATTTGAAAAACTGTTTTTT. Translating it yields CSVGTFEKLFF.

The genes are TRBV6-1 and TRBJ1-1; D unresolved. CDR1 and CDR2 (germline): MNHNS, SASEGT. Trimming stripped 3 bases from V and 7 bases from J, with 12 bases between. This CDR3 spans 13 amino acids. The CDR3 DNA reads TGTGCCAGCAGTGAGAGAATAGCCCTTGAAGCTTTCTTT. Translation: CASSERIALEAFF.